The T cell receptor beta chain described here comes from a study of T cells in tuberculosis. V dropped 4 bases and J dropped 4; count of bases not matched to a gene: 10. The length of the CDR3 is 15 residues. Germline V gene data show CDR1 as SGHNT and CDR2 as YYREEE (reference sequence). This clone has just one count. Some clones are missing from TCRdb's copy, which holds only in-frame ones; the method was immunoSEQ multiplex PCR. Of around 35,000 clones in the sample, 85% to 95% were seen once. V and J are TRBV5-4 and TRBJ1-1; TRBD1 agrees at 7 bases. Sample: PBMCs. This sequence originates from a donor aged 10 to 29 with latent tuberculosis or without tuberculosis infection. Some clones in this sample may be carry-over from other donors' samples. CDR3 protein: CASSLQTGRSTEAFF. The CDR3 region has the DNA TGTGCCAGCAGCCTACAGACAGGGAGAAGCACTGAAGCTTTCTTT.